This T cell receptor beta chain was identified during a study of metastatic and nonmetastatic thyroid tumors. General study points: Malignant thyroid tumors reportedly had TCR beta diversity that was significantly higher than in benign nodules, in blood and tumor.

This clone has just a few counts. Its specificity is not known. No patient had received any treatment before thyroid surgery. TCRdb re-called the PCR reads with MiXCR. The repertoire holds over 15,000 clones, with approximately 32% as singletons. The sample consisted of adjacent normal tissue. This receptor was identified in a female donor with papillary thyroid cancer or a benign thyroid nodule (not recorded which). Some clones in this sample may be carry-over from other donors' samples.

The CDR3 protein is CASSLLAGGFADTQYF. The DNA for the CDR3 is TGTGCCAGCAGCTTACTAGCGGGAGGGTTCGCAGATACGCAGTATTTT. V is TRBV11-2 and J is TRBJ2-3; TRBD2 agrees at 12 bases. This CDR3 contains 16 residues. Germline V CDR1 and CDR2: SGHAT, FQNNGV. V trimming: 2 bases; J trimming: 4 bases; junction bases outside the gene matches: 4.